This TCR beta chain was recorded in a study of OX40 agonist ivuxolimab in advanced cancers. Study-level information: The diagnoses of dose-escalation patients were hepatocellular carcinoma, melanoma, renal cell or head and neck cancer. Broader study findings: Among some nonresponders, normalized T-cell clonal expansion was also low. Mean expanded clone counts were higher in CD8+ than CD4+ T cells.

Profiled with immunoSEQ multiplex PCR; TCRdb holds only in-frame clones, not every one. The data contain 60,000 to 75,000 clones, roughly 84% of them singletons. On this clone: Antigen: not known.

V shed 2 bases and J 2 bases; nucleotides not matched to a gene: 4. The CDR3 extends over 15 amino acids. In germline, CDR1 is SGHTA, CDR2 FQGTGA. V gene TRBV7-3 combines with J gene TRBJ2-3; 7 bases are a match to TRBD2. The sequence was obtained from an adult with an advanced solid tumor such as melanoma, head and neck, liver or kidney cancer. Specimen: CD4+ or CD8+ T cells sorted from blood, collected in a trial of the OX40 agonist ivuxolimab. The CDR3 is CASSLAGAFTDTQYF. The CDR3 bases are TGTGCCAGCAGCTTAGCGGGAGCCTTCACAGATACGCAGTATTTT.